This T cell receptor beta chain was identified in a study of OX40 agonist ivuxolimab in advanced cancers. Whole-study results and caveats: Clonal expansion was among the lowest in partial responders at 0.1-3.0 mg/kg, especially CD8+. CD4+ and CD8+ blood T cells expanded clonally by week 6 at 0.1 to 3.0 mg/kg. CD8+ T cells averaged more expanded clones than CD4+.

TCRdb keeps only in-frame clones here, not all; method: immunoSEQ multiplex PCR. The sample lists about 28,000 clones; 80% were seen once. Autoimmune disease history or systemic immunosuppression barred patients. About this clone: What it binds is not known.

Germline CDR1 reads SQVTM; CDR2 reads ANQGSEA. Trimming pared 0 bases from V and 6 bases from J, leaving 11 bases between. The CDR3 has 14 residues. The sequenced sample was CD4+ or CD8+ T cells sorted from blood, obtained in a trial of the OX40 agonist ivuxolimab. This clonotype was sampled from an adult with an advanced solid tumor such as melanoma, head and neck, liver or kidney cancer. This chain uses TRBV29-1 with TRBJ2-2; D unclear. The CDR3 DNA reads TGCAGCGTTGAAGAGGGCCGGGCATCCGGGGAGCTGTTTTTT. It specifies CSVEEGRASGELFF.